Listed below are T cell receptor beta chains from one sample, sequenced in a study of cytomegalovirus exposure and HLA in healthy donors. Profiling relied on immunoSEQ multiplex PCR, and the TCRdb table lists in-frame clones only, not all of them. The top ten hold less than 2.5% of the sample, which has 140,000 or so clones, 84% seen once. The specimen was PBMCs. Source of these receptors: a boy aged 2 to 9 in good health and CMV-seronegative. CDR3s include the opening cysteine and the closing phenylalanine or tryptophan. The D gene is left open where the match is weak. A row's size may be missing; if present it is once, few, many or a size class.

J gene,V gene,clone size,D gene,CDR3 DNA,CDR3 protein
TRBJ2-3,TRBV5-1,NA,TRBD2,TGCGCCAGCAGCAAGGTTCGAGCGGGGCTCACAGATACGCAGTATTTT,CASSKVRAGLTDTQYF
TRBJ2-7,TRBV5-5,NA,NA,TGTGCCAGCAGCGTTAACAGGGCCTACGAGCAGTACTTC,CASSVNRAYEQYF
TRBJ1-2,TRBV29-1,NA,TRBD1,TGCAGCGTTTGGGACAGGAGACCTTATGGCTACACCTTC,CSVWDRRPYGYTF
TRBJ1-1,TRBV6-5,NA,TRBD1,TGTGCCAGCAGAACGGACAGGGGGTGGACTGAAGCTTTCTTT,CASRTDRGWTEAFF
TRBJ1-6,TRBV27,NA,NA,TGTGCCAGCAGACGGACTTATAATTCACCCCTCCACTTT,CASRRTYNSPLHF
TRBJ2-5,TRBV25-1,NA,NA,TGTGCCAGCAGTGAGATAGTTTTCGGGGTGAAGGGAGAGACCCAGTACTTC,CASSEIVFGVKGETQYF
TRBJ2-7,TRBV28,NA,TRBD1,TGTGCCAGCTGGGACAGGGGCTACGAGCAGTACTTC,CASWDRGYEQYF
TRBJ1-2,TRBV10-2,NA,TRBD1,TGCGCCAGCAGTGAGACCAGGGGGCGAGGCTACACCTTC,CASSETRGRGYTF
TRBJ1-1,TRBV15,once,TRBD1,TGTGCCACCAGTGAGGGACAGCTGGGAGCTTTCTTT,CATSEGQLGAFF
TRBJ1-1,TRBV29-1,NA,NA,TGCAGCGCTGAGCCCCCCCAGTCCACTGAAGCTTTCTTT,CSAEPPQSTEAFF
TRBJ1-1,TRBV20-1,NA,NA,TGCAGTGCTAGAGTGGAGTTTGTCCCTTTCTTT,CSARVEFVPFF
TRBJ1-2,TRBV30,NA,NA,TGTGCCTGGAACCCCGGTTATGCCGGGGGTAGGAATGGCTACACCTTC,CAWNPGYAGGRNGYTF
TRBJ2-2,TRBV10-1,NA,NA,TGCGCCAGCAGTGACCCGGCCAAGGGGGGGTCAGGTAACACCGGGGAGCTGTTTTTT,CASSDPAKGGSGNTGELFF
TRBJ1-1,TRBV25-1,NA,NA,TGTGCCACCAGGGGCGTCTACACTGAAGCTTTCTTT,CATRGVYTEAFF
TRBJ2-1,TRBV5-1,NA,TRBD2,TGCGCCAGCAGCCTCAGCGGGGGACCCTACAATGAGCAGTTCTTC,CASSLSGGPYNEQFF
TRBJ2-1,TRBV19,NA,TRBD2,TGTGCCAGTAGTATCGTCCCAGCGGGAGGGCCGAATGAGCAGTTCTTC,CASSIVPAGGPNEQFF
TRBJ1-1,TRBV4-3,NA,TRBD1,TGCGCCAGCAGCCAAGATAGGTTTCCAGGGGGTAATGAAGCTTTCTTT,CASSQDRFPGGNEAFF
TRBJ2-2,TRBV6-5,NA,NA,TGTGCCAGCCGACGGACAGCGAACACCGGGGAGCTGTTTTTT,CASRRTANTGELFF
TRBJ2-2,TRBV19,NA,NA,TGTGCCAGTAGTCAAACTTCCACCGGGGAGCTGTTTTTT,CASSQTSTGELFF
TRBJ1-5,TRBV2,NA,TRBD1,TGTGCCAGAAGACAGGGTGGGGGCAATCAGCCCCAGCATTTT,CARRQGGGNQPQHF
TRBJ1-3,TRBV13,NA,TRBD1,TGTGCCAGCAGTTTATACAGGGGACGGTCCGGAAACACCATATATTTT,CASSLYRGRSGNTIYF
TRBJ2-7,TRBV30,once,NA,TGTGCCTGGAGTGTAAATCTTTTCGGCGAGCAGTACTTC,CAWSVNLFGEQYF
TRBJ2-7,TRBV27,NA,NA,TGTGCCAGCCCCCCCCGGGACACTACCTACGAGCAGTACTTC,CASPPRDTTYEQYF
TRBJ1-2,TRBV4-1,NA,TRBD1,TGCGCCAGCAGGCGTCCGGGACAGACAAACTATGGCTACACCTTC,CASRRPGQTNYGYTF
TRBJ2-7,TRBV10-1,NA,NA,TGCGCCAGCAGCCAAACCAGGGGGGAGTACGAGCAGTACTTC,CASSQTRGEYEQYF
TRBJ2-1,TRBV20-1,NA,NA,TGCAGCCCCGACTACTACAATGAGCAGTTCTTC,CSPDYYNEQFF
TRBJ2-1,TRBV10-3,NA,TRBD2,TGTGCCATCAGTGAGTCGGTATTTCGGGGGGGCGATGAGCAGCTCTTC,CAISESVFRGGDEQLF
TRBJ1-1,TRBV5-4,few,TRBD1,TGTGCCAGCAAGTACAGGGGAGGAGACACTGAAGCTTTCTTT,CASKYRGGDTEAFF
TRBJ1-2,TRBV14,NA,TRBD1,TGTGCCAGCAGCCAAGAAGGGTGGGGACAGGGTCGTCGGCATGGCTACACCTTC,CASSQEGWGQGRRHGYTF
TRBJ2-2,TRBV5-4,NA,NA,TGTGCCAGCAGCGAGACAGGCGGGGAGCTGTTTTTT,CASSETGGELFF
TRBJ2-3,TRBV13,once,NA,TGTGCCAGCAGCTCTCGAATGGGCGATACGCAGTATTTT,CASSSRMGDTQYF
TRBJ2-1,TRBV6-1,NA,NA,TGTGCCAGCAGTGAAATTTTTAGTACAGCCAACAATGAGCAGTTCTTC,CASSEIFSTANNEQFF
TRBJ2-1,TRBV4-1,NA,TRBD2,TGCGCCAGCAGCCAGCGGCCGGGACTAGCGGGAATCGATGAGCAGTTCTTC,CASSQRPGLAGIDEQFF
TRBJ1-3,TRBV6-5,NA,NA,TGTGCCAGCAGTTTGGCAGGGCCAATGTCTGGAAACACCATATATTTT,CASSLAGPMSGNTIYF
TRBJ2-1,TRBV11-3,NA,TRBD2,TGTGCCAGCAGCTTAGGGGGGGCTAGCGGGGGAGAGCAGTTCTTC,CASSLGGASGGEQFF
TRBJ2-4,TRBV6-1,NA,NA,TGTGCCAGCAGTGAACGTCCGGAGAGTTCACTAGCCAAAAACATTCAGTACTTC,CASSERPESSLAKNIQYF
TRBJ2-1,TRBV4-1,few,TRBD2,TGCGCCAGCAGCCAAGGGTTAGTTGGCGGGGGGGGGAATGAGCAGTTCTTC,CASSQGLVGGGGNEQFF
TRBJ2-2,TRBV30,NA,NA,TGTGCCTGGGGGGCCGGCACCGGGGAGCTGTTTTTT,CAWGAGTGELFF
TRBJ1-2,TRBV7-9,NA,NA,TGTGCCAGCAGCCCACCCCTAAACCCTGGCTACACCTTC,CASSPPLNPGYTF
TRBJ2-7,TRBV2,NA,NA,TGTGCCAGCAGCCCCCCGGACTACCCCTACGAGCAGTACTTC,CASSPPDYPYEQYF
TRBJ2-7,TRBV5-8,NA,NA,TGTGCCAGCAGCTCCGGTCCGGGTCTCTACGAGCAGTACTTC,CASSSGPGLYEQYF
TRBJ2-7,TRBV5-1,NA,NA,TGCGCCAGCAGCCTGGAGGGAGTTGACGAGCAGTACTTC,CASSLEGVDEQYF
TRBJ2-5,TRBV7-9,NA,NA,TGTGCCAGCAGCTCTAAGATGGGGCGGGAGACCCAGTACTTC,CASSSKMGRETQYF
TRBJ2-7,TRBV5-4,NA,NA,TGTGCCAGCAGCACGAACTCGGGACTTCCCTACGAGCAGTACTTC,CASSTNSGLPYEQYF
TRBJ2-7,TRBV4-1,NA,NA,TGCGCCAGCAGCCCCCTAATCCTGGGGGCGCCCGAGCAGTACTTC,CASSPLILGAPEQYF
TRBJ2-7,TRBV5-1,NA,TRBD1,TGCGCCAGCAGCTTTTTTCTGGGACAGTCCTACGAGCAGTACTTC,CASSFFLGQSYEQYF
TRBJ2-1,TRBV27,NA,TRBD2,TGTGCCAGCAGGACTAGCGGACAATACAATGAGCAGTTCTTC,CASRTSGQYNEQFF